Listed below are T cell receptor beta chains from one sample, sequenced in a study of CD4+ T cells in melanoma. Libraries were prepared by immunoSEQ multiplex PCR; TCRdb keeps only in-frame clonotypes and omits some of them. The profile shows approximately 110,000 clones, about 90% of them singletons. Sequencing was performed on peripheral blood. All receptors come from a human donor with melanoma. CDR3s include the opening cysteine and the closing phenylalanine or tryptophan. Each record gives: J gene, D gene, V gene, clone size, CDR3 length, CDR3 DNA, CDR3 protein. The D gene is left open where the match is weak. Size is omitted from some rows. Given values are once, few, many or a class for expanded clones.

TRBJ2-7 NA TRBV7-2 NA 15 TGTGCCAGCAGCTTAGGGGGAGGAGCCACCTACGAGCAGTACTTC CASSLGGGATYEQYF
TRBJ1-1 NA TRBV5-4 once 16 TGTGCCAGCAGCCCCCGTGAGCCAGACTTGAACACTGAAGCTTTCTTT CASSPREPDLNTEAFF
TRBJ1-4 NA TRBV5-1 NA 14 TGCGCCAGCAGCTTGGCCGGGGCCAATGAAAAACTGTTTTTT CASSLAGANEKLFF
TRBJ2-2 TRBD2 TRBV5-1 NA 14 TGCGCCAGCAGCTCGACTAGCGTTGGGGGGGAGCTGTTTTTT CASSSTSVGGELFF
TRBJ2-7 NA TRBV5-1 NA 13 TGCGCCAGCAGCTGGGACACTACCTACGAGCAGTACTTC CASSWDTTYEQYF
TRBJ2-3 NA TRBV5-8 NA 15 TGTGCCAGCCATAAGAGGGGGGCAAGCACAGATACGCAGTATTTT CASHKRGASTDTQYF
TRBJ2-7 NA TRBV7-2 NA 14 TGTGCCAGCAGCTGGGGACAACGGGGGATGGAGCAGTACTTC CASSWGQRGMEQYF
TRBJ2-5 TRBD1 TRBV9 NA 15 TGTGCCAGCAGCGTGAGACAGGGCGGTGAGGAGACCCAGTACTTC CASSVRQGGEETQYF
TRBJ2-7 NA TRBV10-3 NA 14 TGTGCCATCAGTGTCGGCGGACAGTACTACGAGCAGTACTTC CAISVGGQYYEQYF
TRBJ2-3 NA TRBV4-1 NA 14 TGCGCCAGCAGCCACCGGGACCGCACAGATACGCAGTATTTT CASSHRDRTDTQYF
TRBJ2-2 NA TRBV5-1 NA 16 TGCGCCAGCAGCGGGACTGGGGTTGGCATCACCGGGGAGCTGTTTTTT CASSGTGVGITGELFF
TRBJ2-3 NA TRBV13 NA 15 TGTGCCAGCAGCTTAGCACAGGTTGATGGAGATACGCAGTATTTT CASSLAQVDGDTQYF
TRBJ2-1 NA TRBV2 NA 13 TGTGCCAGCAGTGAATTAAAGGGCCATGAGCAGTTCTTC CASSELKGHEQFF
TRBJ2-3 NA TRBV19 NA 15 TGTGCCAGTGCCGACTCGCCCGTTAGCACAGATACGCAGTATTTT CASADSPVSTDTQYF
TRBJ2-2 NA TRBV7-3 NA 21 TGTGCCAGCAGCTCTAACCGAGCCCTCGGGGGAACCGACAGTTTCACCGGGGAGCTGTTTTTT CASSSNRALGGTDSFTGELFF
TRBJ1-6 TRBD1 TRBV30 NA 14 TGTGCCTGGGGTAGGGACAGGGCGGATTCACCCCTCCACTTT CAWGRDRADSPLHF
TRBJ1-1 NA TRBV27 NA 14 TGTGCCAGCAGCTCTTTACCGGGACGGGATGAAGCTTTCTTT CASSSLPGRDEAFF
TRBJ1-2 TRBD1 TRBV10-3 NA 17 TGTGCCATCGAGACCCGGGACAGGGCCTCTCGGGACTATGGCTACACCTTC CAIETRDRASRDYGYTF
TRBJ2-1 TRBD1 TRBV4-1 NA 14 TGCGCCAGCCAAGGAGCAGGGGGCAACTATGAGCAGTTCTTC CASQGAGGNYEQFF
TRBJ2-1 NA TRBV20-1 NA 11 TGCAGTGCTAGAGGAAACAATGAGCAGTTCTTC CSARGNNEQFF
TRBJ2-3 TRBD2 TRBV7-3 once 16 TGTGCCAGCAGCCTCCCTGGTAGCGGGGCCACAGATACGCAGTATTTT CASSLPGSGATDTQYF
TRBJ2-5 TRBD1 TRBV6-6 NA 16 TGTGCCAGCAGTTACCCAGGACAGGGCTTTCAAGAGACCCAGTACTTC CASSYPGQGFQETQYF
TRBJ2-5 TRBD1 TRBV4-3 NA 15 TGCGCCAGCAGCCATATAGAAGGGGGCGGGGAGACCCAGTACTTC CASSHIEGGGETQYF
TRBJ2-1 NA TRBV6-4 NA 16 TGTGCCAGCAGTGACACCGGACTAAGCTCCTACAATGAGCAGTTCTTC CASSDTGLSSYNEQFF
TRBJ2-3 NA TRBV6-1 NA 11 TGTGCCAGCAAATTTGCGGATACGCAGTATTTT CASKFADTQYF
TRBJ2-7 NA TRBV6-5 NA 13 TGTGCCAGCACCCGGGACTCCAGGTACGAGCAGTACTTC CASTRDSRYEQYF